This TCR beta chain was recovered during a study of cytomegalovirus exposure and HLA in healthy donors. Only one count was recorded for this clone. The germline V gene has CDR1 SGHRS and CDR2 YFSETQ. V shed 1 base, J shed 0 bases, and the junction held 12 bases outside the gene matches. This CDR3 has 18 residues. Sequencing was performed with immunoSEQ multiplex PCR; in TCRdb, only in-frame clones are kept and a portion is missing. The table lists fewer than 250,000 clones, roughly 84% of them singletons. The sequenced sample was PBMCs. This rearrangement joins TRBV5-1 to TRBJ1-1; 7 bases are a match to TRBD1. The source of this sequence is a woman under 30 in good health and CMV-seropositive. CDR3 DNA: TGCGCCAGCAGCTTGAGTCGGCAGGGGGTTTACCTGAACACTGAAGCTTTCTTT. Amino acid sequence: CASSLSRQGVYLNTEAFF.